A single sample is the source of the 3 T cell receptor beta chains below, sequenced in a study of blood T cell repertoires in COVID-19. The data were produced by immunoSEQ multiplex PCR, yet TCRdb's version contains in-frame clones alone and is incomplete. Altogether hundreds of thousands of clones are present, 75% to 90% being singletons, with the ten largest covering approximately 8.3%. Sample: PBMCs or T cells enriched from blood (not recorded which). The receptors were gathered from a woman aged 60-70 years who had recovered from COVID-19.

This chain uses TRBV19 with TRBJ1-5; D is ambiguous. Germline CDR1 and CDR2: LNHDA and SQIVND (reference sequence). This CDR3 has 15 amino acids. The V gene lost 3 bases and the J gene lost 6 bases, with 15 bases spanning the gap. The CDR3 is CASSILGSSGQPQHF. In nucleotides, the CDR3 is TGTGCCAGTAGTATTTTAGGCAGCTCGGGTCAGCCCCAGCATTTT.

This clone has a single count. The CDR3 spells CASSPRYRRQGEMNTEAFF. CDR3 bases: TGTGCCAGCAGCCCAAGATACCGCCGACAGGGTGAAATGAACACTGAAGCTTTCTTT. This chain joins TRBV5-6 and TRBJ1-1; 7 bases agree with TRBD1. This CDR3 is built from 19 residues. V lost 4 bases to trimming and J lost 0 bases; unmatched junction nucleotides: 18. The V gene's germline CDR1 is SGHDT and CDR2 YYEEEE.

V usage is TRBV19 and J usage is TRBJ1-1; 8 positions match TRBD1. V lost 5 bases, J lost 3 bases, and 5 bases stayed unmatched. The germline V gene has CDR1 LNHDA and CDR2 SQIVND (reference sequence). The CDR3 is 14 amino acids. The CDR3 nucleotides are TGTGCCAGTAGTCCAGGGGGCCGGGACACTGAAGCTTTCTTT. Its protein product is CASSPGGRDTEAFF.